The rows below give T cell receptor beta chains drawn from one sample of a study of CD8 T cells in Susac syndrome. One entry per CDR3 protein results from TCRdb running MiXCR on the immunoSEQ multiplex PCR reads. The sample consists of more than 90,000 distinct CDR3 sequences, approximately 93% of them appearing once. Material: CD4+ T cells from PBMCs. All receptors come from a human donor with multiple sclerosis. Each CDR3 is given with its conserved first and last residue. Clone size is given for some rows only: seen once, a few or many times, or a class if the clone is expanded.

J gene: TRBJ1-5; V gene: TRBV30; clone size: NA; CDR3 protein: CAWAYKGNQPQHF
J gene: TRBJ1-6; V gene: TRBV3-1; clone size: NA; CDR3 protein: CASSHGRGNSPLHF
J gene: TRBJ2-4; V gene: TRBV21-1; clone size: once; CDR3 protein: CASSRGQGANIQYF
J gene: TRBJ2-4; V gene: TRBV6-1; clone size: NA; CDR3 protein: CASISPNRIQYF
J gene: TRBJ1-5; V gene: TRBV19; clone size: once; CDR3 protein: CASSLTGQLNQPQHF
J gene: TRBJ1-1; V gene: TRBV15; clone size: NA; CDR3 protein: CATSRAGTVNTEAFF
J gene: TRBJ2-5; V gene: TRBV6-1; clone size: NA; CDR3 protein: CASSTGGEGTQYF
J gene: TRBJ2-1; V gene: TRBV6-5; clone size: NA; CDR3 protein: CASSTGDIRNEQFF
J gene: TRBJ2-5; V gene: TRBV6-1; clone size: NA; CDR3 protein: CASRTKIPGQRMTQYF
J gene: TRBJ1-5; V gene: TRBV28; clone size: NA; CDR3 protein: CASSLAGGYSNQPQHF
J gene: TRBJ1-2; V gene: TRBV14; clone size: NA; CDR3 protein: CASSQGRIYGYTF
J gene: TRBJ1-5; V gene: TRBV7-9; clone size: once; CDR3 protein: CASSPGTGVGQPQHF
J gene: TRBJ1-6; V gene: TRBV12-3/TRBV12-4; clone size: few; CDR3 protein: CASGSPLHF
J gene: TRBJ1-1; V gene: TRBV28; clone size: NA; CDR3 protein: CASSLQTTEAFF
J gene: TRBJ2-7; V gene: TRBV3-1; clone size: NA; CDR3 protein: CASSRGGTSEIYEQYF
J gene: TRBJ1-1; V gene: TRBV4-3; clone size: NA; CDR3 protein: CASSPSWQNTEAFF
J gene: TRBJ1-1; V gene: TRBV7-9; clone size: NA; CDR3 protein: CASGTGTGPFEAFF
J gene: TRBJ1-1; V gene: TRBV2; clone size: NA; CDR3 protein: CASRTQGPTEAFF
J gene: TRBJ2-5; V gene: TRBV5-4; clone size: NA; CDR3 protein: CASSLDRETQYF
J gene: TRBJ2-7; V gene: TRBV6-1; clone size: NA; CDR3 protein: CASSEARWARGEQYF
J gene: TRBJ2-3; V gene: TRBV5-1; clone size: NA; CDR3 protein: CASSVPRDASTDTQYF
J gene: TRBJ1-1; V gene: TRBV19; clone size: NA; CDR3 protein: CASSMNRAGEAFF
J gene: TRBJ1-4; V gene: TRBV30; clone size: NA; CDR3 protein: CAWSVGVAKLFF
J gene: TRBJ2-5; V gene: TRBV7-9; clone size: NA; CDR3 protein: CASSLARTTYQETQYF
J gene: TRBJ1-1; V gene: TRBV5-4; clone size: once; CDR3 protein: CASSPKDRLNTEAFF
J gene: TRBJ1-1; V gene: TRBV3-1; clone size: NA; CDR3 protein: CASSQEGTGVGEAFF
J gene: TRBJ2-1; V gene: TRBV5-1; clone size: NA; CDR3 protein: CASSYRTGPTYNEQFF
J gene: TRBJ1-2; V gene: TRBV2; clone size: NA; CDR3 protein: CASRVRQNRDGYTF
J gene: TRBJ2-1; V gene: TRBV3-1; clone size: NA; CDR3 protein: CASSLSGGADNEQFF
J gene: TRBJ2-5; V gene: TRBV7-2; clone size: NA; CDR3 protein: CASSLLTVYQETQYF
J gene: TRBJ1-5; V gene: TRBV23-1; clone size: NA; CDR3 protein: CASSHLRQSRDQPQHF
J gene: TRBJ2-2; V gene: TRBV20-1; clone size: NA; CDR3 protein: CSARPPRQTNTGELFF
J gene: TRBJ2-5; V gene: TRBV7-8; clone size: NA; CDR3 protein: CASSASTTQQETQYF
J gene: TRBJ2-5; V gene: TRBV9; clone size: NA; CDR3 protein: CASSFPTQGIETQYF
J gene: TRBJ1-4; V gene: TRBV10-3; clone size: NA; CDR3 protein: CAISEDRKINEKLFF
J gene: TRBJ1-5; V gene: TRBV19; clone size: NA; CDR3 protein: CASSGALTNQPQHF
J gene: TRBJ1-1; V gene: TRBV6-2/TRBV6-3; clone size: NA; CDR3 protein: CASSYPTKEAFF
J gene: TRBJ1-1; V gene: TRBV2; clone size: NA; CDR3 protein: CASSERRGDGEAFF
J gene: TRBJ1-1; V gene: TRBV4-2; clone size: NA; CDR3 protein: CASSLPSKGVNTEAFF
J gene: TRBJ2-7; V gene: TRBV7-2; clone size: NA; CDR3 protein: CASSMTGIEQYF
J gene: TRBJ1-1; V gene: TRBV2; clone size: once; CDR3 protein: CASTRAAGGGTEAFF
J gene: TRBJ2-5; V gene: TRBV9; clone size: NA; CDR3 protein: CASSVGPRSGSETQYF
J gene: TRBJ2-7; V gene: TRBV3-1; clone size: few; CDR3 protein: CASSQVEGYEQYF
J gene: TRBJ2-1; V gene: TRBV19; clone size: NA; CDR3 protein: CASSSPGLAVEQFF
J gene: TRBJ1-2; V gene: TRBV30; clone size: NA; CDR3 protein: CAWSPGPTTSYGYTF
J gene: TRBJ2-2; V gene: TRBV20-1; clone size: NA; CDR3 protein: CASRDRENGELFF
J gene: TRBJ1-2; V gene: TRBV27; clone size: NA; CDR3 protein: CASRHQPGTGVSGGGYTF
J gene: TRBJ2-3; V gene: TRBV7-3; clone size: NA; CDR3 protein: CASSLSRTEQDTQYF
J gene: TRBJ2-5; V gene: TRBV5-6; clone size: NA; CDR3 protein: CASSQRLAGGQETQYF
J gene: TRBJ2-7; V gene: TRBV27; clone size: NA; CDR3 protein: CASSLTSKAYEQYF
J gene: TRBJ1-3; V gene: TRBV4-1; clone size: NA; CDR3 protein: CASSKLWGQESGNTIYF
J gene: TRBJ1-2; V gene: TRBV27; clone size: NA; CDR3 protein: CASSLSRTALWATGYTF
J gene: TRBJ1-1; V gene: TRBV28; clone size: NA; CDR3 protein: CASSGPGQGNTEAFF
J gene: TRBJ2-3; V gene: TRBV7-9; clone size: NA; CDR3 protein: CASSISPGTGDTQYF